These 18 T cell receptor beta chains share one sample of origin, sequenced in a study of T cells after posttransplantation cyclophosphamide. Only in-frame clones appear in the TCRdb table, and some are missing; sequencing was by immunoSEQ multiplex PCR. Among tens of thousands of clones, roughly 86% were seen once, and the ten largest hold roughly 6.3%. The sample was PBMCs. All receptors derive from an older woman with a blood cancer, CMV-positive, and with a related stem cell donor.

This chain uses TRBV19 with TRBJ2-3; 11 positions match TRBD2. This CDR3 has 15 residues. Per the germline V gene, CDR1 is LNHDA and CDR2 is SQIVND (reference sequence). V gave up 1 base and J gave up 6 bases; unmatched junction bases: 3. CDR3 in amino acids: CASSIGTSGSDTQYF. The CDR3 coding sequence is TGTGCCAGTAGTATAGGAACTAGCGGGAGCGATACGCAGTATTTT.

The CDR3 DNA is TGTGCCAGCAGTCCCTGGGGGGAGACCTACGAGCAGTACTTC. This codes for CASSPWGETYEQYF. This chain uses TRBV6-5 with TRBJ2-7; D is possibly TRBD2 (6 bases). The CDR3 totals 14 residues. Germline CDR1 MNHEY, CDR2 SVGAGI. V lost 5 bases and J lost 2, with 13 bases in between.

The V gene is TRBV19, the J gene TRBJ2-5; 13 bases map to TRBD2. The CDR3 length is 15 residues. The germline CDR1 and CDR2 sequences are LNHDA and SQIVND (reference sequence). With V trimmed by 7 bases and J by 2 bases, 4 bases remained unmatched. This CDR3 reads CASTRGLAGQETQYF. CDR3 coding DNA: TGTGCCAGTACGCGGGGACTAGCGGGACAAGAGACCCAGTACTTC.

The genes are TRBV6-1 and TRBJ1-5; TRBD1 matches 8 bases. CDR1 is MNHNS and CDR2 is SASEGT in the germline V gene. J lost 0 bases, V lost 4 bases, and 5 bases had no gene match. The CDR3 is 16 amino acids. CDR3 sequence (DNA): TGTGCCAGCAGTGGGACAGGGCCGTATAGCAATCAGCCCCAGCATTTT. This codes for CASSGTGPYSNQPQHF.

CDR3 sequence (DNA): TGCGCCAGCAGCTTAGGGACATATATCTCCTACGAGCAGTACTTC. As protein: CASSLGTYISYEQYF. The V gene is TRBV5-1, the J gene TRBJ2-7, with D perhaps matching TRBD1 (6 bases). Germline CDR1 SGHRS, CDR2 YFSETQ. The V end was cut by 2 bases, the J end by 0 bases, with 12 bases between. The length of the CDR3 is 15 residues.

On this clone: The junction and the germline gene differ at one end; a read error may be behind it. The J gene is TRBJ2-2, the V gene TRBV2; 7 bases fit TRBD1. There are 15 residues in the CDR3. From germline, CDR1 is SNHLY and CDR2 FYNNEI. This CDR3 is CASNEGQANTGELFF. The CDR3 bases are TGTGCCAGCAATGAAGGACAGGCGAACACCGGGGAGCTGTTTTTT.

This clone was counted a single time. The V call is TRBV7-9, the J call TRBJ2-5, with 8 bases fitting TRBD2. Germline-derived CDR1 and CDR2 are SEHNR and FQNEAQ (reference sequence). J gave up 3 bases and V 5 bases, and 2 bases lay outside the gene matches. This CDR3 region has 13 residues. The CDR3 nucleotides are TGTGCCAGCAGCCCGGGGGGGAAAGAGACCCAGTACTTC. It translates to CASSPGGKETQYF.

V is TRBV7-2 and J is TRBJ1-5; D gene unclear. Trimming pared 2 bases from V and 2 bases from J, leaving 16 bases between. Germline values: CDR1 SGHTA, CDR2 FQGNSA. CDR3 size: 17 residues. CDR3 amino acids: CASSLNIGEVGNQPQHF. The CDR3, as DNA: TGTGCCAGCAGCTTAAATATCGGGGAGGTGGGCAATCAGCCCCAGCATTTT.

The J gene is TRBJ1-2, the V gene TRBV5-5; unclear D gene. The CDR3 spans 14 residues. Deletions cut 5 bases from V and 0 bases from J, with 11 bases between. The germline gives CDR1 SGHKS, CDR2 YYEKEE (reference sequence). The CDR3 coding sequence is TGTGCCAGCAGGCCCCTAGGAGCTAACTATGGCTACACCTTC. Protein sequence: CASRPLGANYGYTF.

This clone was detected only a few times. The chain is built from TRBV6-5 and TRBJ2-2, with 8 bases fitting TRBD2. This CDR3 contains 15 residues. J gave up 1 base and V 6 bases, and 4 bases lay outside the gene matches. CDR1 MNHEY and CDR2 SVGAGI come from the germline V gene. In nucleotides, the CDR3 is TGTGCCAGCAGGGAAACTAGCGGGAACACCGGGGAGCTGTTTTTT. It translates to CASRETSGNTGELFF.

This chain joins TRBV19 and TRBJ1-1; TRBD1 matches 7 bases. The CDR3 has 14 residues. V lost 5 bases and J lost 9; bases outside the gene matches: 12. CDR1 and CDR2 (germline): LNHDA, SQIVND (reference sequence). The CDR3 sequence: CASSASDRLGQAFF. CDR3 sequence (DNA): TGTGCCAGTAGTGCCTCGGACAGGTTGGGGCAAGCTTTCTTT. The full variable domain, with the rest looked up from reference TRBV19 and TRBJ1-1, is DGGITQSPKYLFRKEGQNVTLSCEQNLNHDAMYWYRQDPGQGLRLIYYSQIVNDFQKGDIAEGYSVSREKKESFPLTVTSAQKNPTAFYLCASSASDRLGQAFFGQGTRLTVV.

This rearrangement joins TRBV19 to TRBJ2-5; D possibly corresponds to TRBD2 (5 bases). The germline V gene has CDR1 LNHDA and CDR2 SQIVND (reference sequence). This CDR3 has 14 amino acids. V gave up 2 bases and J gave up 7 bases, with 14 bases separating them. This CDR3 reads CASSISRTAGTQYF. In DNA form, the CDR3 reads TGTGCCAGTAGTATATCAAGGACGGCGGGGACCCAGTACTTC.

The genes are TRBV6-6 and TRBJ2-1; D might be TRBD1 (6 bases). Trimming removed 5 bases from V and 10 bases from J, with 12 bases in between. The CDR3 runs to 12 residues. Germline CDR1 is MNHNY and CDR2 is SVGAGI (reference sequence). The CDR3 DNA sequence: TGTGCCAGCAGTCACCGTAGGGGGGAGCAGTTCTTC. This sequence encodes CASSHRRGEQFF.

CDR3 DNA sequence: TGTGCCAGCAGTCCTGACAGAAGGGATAATTCACCCCTCCACTTT. Protein: CASSPDRRDNSPLHF. This rearrangement joins TRBV6-5 to TRBJ1-6; TRBD1 is a possible D gene (5 bases). The length of the CDR3 is 15 residues. The V end lost 5 bases, the J end lost 5 bases, and 13 bases lay between the germline ends. Germline V gene lookup returns CDR1 MNHEY and CDR2 SVGAGI.

J is TRBJ2-7 and V is TRBV2, with 9 bases that match TRBD2. The V gene end was trimmed by 6 bases and the J gene end by 2 bases; junction bases not matched to a gene: 8. The germline V gene has CDR1 SNHLY and CDR2 FYNNEI. The CDR3 has 15 residues. The CDR3 loop reads CASRLSGRLTYEQYF. CDR3 bases: TGTGCCAGCAGACTAAGCGGGAGGCTTACCTACGAGCAGTACTTC.

This clone was detected once. This chain joins TRBV7-6 and TRBJ2-5; D is ambiguous. CDR1 and CDR2 from the germline V gene are SGHVS and FNYEAQ. V was pared by 3 bases and J by 5 bases, with 7 bases between. This CDR3 is 12 amino acids long. The CDR3: CASSFRVETQYF. CDR3 in DNA: TGTGCCAGCAGCTTCCGGGTGGAGACCCAGTACTTC. The variable domain in full, with the rest retrieved from reference TRBV7-6 and TRBJ2-5, is GAGVSQSPRYKVTKRGQDVALRCDPISGHVSLYWYRQALGQGPEFLTYFNYEAQQDKSGLPNDRFSAERPEGSISTLTIQRTEQRDSAMYRCASSFRVETQYFGPGTRLLVL.

The genes are TRBV5-1 and TRBJ2-3; TRBD2 matches 12 bases. Germline trimming cut 4 bases from V and 2 bases from J; bases unmatched to any gene: 5. CDR3 length: 16 residues. Per the germline V gene, CDR1 is SGHRS and CDR2 is YFSETQ. The DNA of the CDR3 is TGCGCCAGCAGCCGAACTAGCGGGAGGAACACAGATACGCAGTATTTT. Translation: CASSRTSGRNTDTQYF.

V is TRBV9 and J is TRBJ2-1; 11 positions match TRBD2. The CDR3 has 16 residues. J lost 8 bases, V lost 0 bases, and 7 bases had no gene match. CDR1 is SGDLS and CDR2 is YYNGEE in the germline V gene. CDR3 bases: TGTGCCAGCAGCGTAGGACTAGCGGGAAATATCGATGAGCAGTTCTTC. This codes for CASSVGLAGNIDEQFF.